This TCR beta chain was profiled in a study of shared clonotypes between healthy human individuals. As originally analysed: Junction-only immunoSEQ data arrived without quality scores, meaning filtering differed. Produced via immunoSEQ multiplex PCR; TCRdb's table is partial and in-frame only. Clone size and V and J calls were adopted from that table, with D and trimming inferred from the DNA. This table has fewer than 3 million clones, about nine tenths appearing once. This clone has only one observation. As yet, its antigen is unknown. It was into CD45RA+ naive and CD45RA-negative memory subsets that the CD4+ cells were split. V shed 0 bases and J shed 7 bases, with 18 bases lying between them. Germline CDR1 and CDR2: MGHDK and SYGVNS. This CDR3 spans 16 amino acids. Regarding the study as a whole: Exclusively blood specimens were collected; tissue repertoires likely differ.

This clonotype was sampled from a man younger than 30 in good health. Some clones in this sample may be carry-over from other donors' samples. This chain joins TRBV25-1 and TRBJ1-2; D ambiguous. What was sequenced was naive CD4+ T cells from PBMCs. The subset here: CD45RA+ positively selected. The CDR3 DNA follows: TGTGCCAGCAGTGAATATCGACATGGCGGATGGAGTGGCTACACCTTC. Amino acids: CASSEYRHGGWSGYTF.